The source of this T cell receptor (beta chain) is a study of cytomegalovirus exposure and HLA in healthy donors listed by TCRdb under 2017. Background for the entire study: The roughly 650 repertoires of the first cohort and the roughly 120 validation repertoires were produced on the same platform, according to a later analysis. The study aimed to test whether cataloging public T cell receptors could reveal signatures of past pathogen exposure. High-throughput TCR immunosequencing, statistical association of individual TCRs with disease status, and machine learning were combined to predict cytomegalovirus infection status. Besides the first cohort of 666 subjects, a separate validation cohort made up of some 110 different subjects was used.

The library was made by the immunoSEQ multiplex PCR assay. The original pipeline was this. A statistical classification framework was built for diagnosing cytomegalovirus status from the catalog of TCR beta chain sequences. Not all clones reach the TCRdb copy of this immuneACCESS table, which keeps in-frame sequences only. Checked studies attribute under half of the gap to unresolved V genes and leave the rest unexplained. Clonal size and the V and J genes are those of that table, whereas D and trimming came from the DNA. The sample table holds around 120,000 clones, of which roughly 86% were seen once. The top ten clonotypes cover approximately 4.9% of the sample. The donors belonged to the validation cohort of about 120 subjects, which was separate from the roughly 670-subject first cohort. Ends trimmed: V by 4 bases, J by 6 bases; bases unmatched to a gene: 10. CDR3 length: 16 amino acids, cysteine to phenylalanine. Only the CDR3 DNA stays, 48 bases, in frame from base 1. CDR1 and CDR2, looked up from the germline V gene (reference sequence), are LNHDA and SQIVND.

Details on this clone: Its antigen has not been determined. No base-level quality is on record; no much larger clone is a single base apart.

What the research found in general, with its limitations: The classifier was reported to diagnose cytomegalovirus status with high specificity and sensitivity in both the original and validation cohorts. A later analysis found that TCRs clustered in the first cohort also tended to co-occur in the roughly 110 validation repertoires, with 94% of cluster scores above 0. The validation cohort had no HLA typing available for a later analysis, so co-occurrence within that cohort was assessed over all 120 or so repertoires. In the study, approximately 150 TCR beta chains were listed as associated with cytomegalovirus. According to the authors, the approach could potentially be generalized to other disease states and immunological phenotypes. Most TCR sequences were observed very rarely across donors, whereas some public TCRs were present in many individuals. In vitro tests confirmed that three of the cytomegalovirus-associated TCR beta chains recognize cytomegalovirus antigens.

This TCR was recovered from a man aged 18 to 35 in good health and CMV-seronegative. The sequenced sample consisted of PBMCs. The V and J segments used are TRBV19 and TRBJ2-1; TRBD2 matches 9 bases in the middle. The CDR3 reads as follows: CASSTPGLAKTNEQFF. The DNA sequence is as follows: TGTGCCAGTAGTACGCCGGGACTAGCTAAAACCAATGAGCAGTTCTTC.